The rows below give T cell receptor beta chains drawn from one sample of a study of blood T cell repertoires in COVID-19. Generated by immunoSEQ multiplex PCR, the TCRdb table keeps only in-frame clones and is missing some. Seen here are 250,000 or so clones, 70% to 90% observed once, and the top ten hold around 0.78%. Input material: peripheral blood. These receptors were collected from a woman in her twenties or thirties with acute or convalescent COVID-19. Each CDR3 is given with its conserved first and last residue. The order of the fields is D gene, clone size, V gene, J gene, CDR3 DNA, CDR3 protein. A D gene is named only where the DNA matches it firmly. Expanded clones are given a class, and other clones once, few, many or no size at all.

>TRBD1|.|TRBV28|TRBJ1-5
TGTGCCAGCAGCATCGGACTTTACCGGGACAGGGGGCTCAGGGGCAATCAGCCCCAGCATTTT
CASSIGLYRDRGLRGNQPQHF
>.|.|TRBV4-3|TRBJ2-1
TGCGCCAGCAGCCCGGGGACTTTAGGAGGGGTTGAGCAGTTCTTC
CASSPGTLGGVEQFF
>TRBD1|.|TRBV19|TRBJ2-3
TGTGCCAGTAGTAGGACAGGGGGCCGCACAGATACGCAGTATTTT
CASSRTGGRTDTQYF
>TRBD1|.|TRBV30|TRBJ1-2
TGTGCCTGGAGAGGACAGGGGGTAGGTGGCTACACCTTC
CAWRGQGVGGYTF
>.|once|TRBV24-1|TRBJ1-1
TGTGCCACCAGTGACCTGGACGGACACCGACATTCGACTGAAGCTTTCTTT
CATSDLDGHRHSTEAFF
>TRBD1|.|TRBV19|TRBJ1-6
TGTGCCAGTAGTATGGCGGACAGGATCCTCCACTTT
CASSMADRILHF
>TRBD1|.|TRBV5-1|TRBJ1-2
TGCGCCAGCAGCTTGAGGTCCAGGGGGGATGGCTACACCTTC
CASSLRSRGDGYTF
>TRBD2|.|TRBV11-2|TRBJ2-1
TGTGCCAGCAGCTTGGGGACTAGCGGGAGCCATGAGCAGTTCTTC
CASSLGTSGSHEQFF
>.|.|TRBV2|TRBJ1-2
TGTGCCAGCAGTTCCACCGACAGCACCAGTAACTATGGCTACACCTTC
CASSSTDSTSNYGYTF
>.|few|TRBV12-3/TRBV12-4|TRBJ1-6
TGTGCCAGCAGTTCTACAGGGAATTCACCCCTCCACTTT
CASSSTGNSPLHF
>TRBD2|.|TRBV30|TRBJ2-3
TGTGCCTGGAGGCTTCGAGGACTAGCGTGGACAGATACGCAGTATTTT
CAWRLRGLAWTDTQYF
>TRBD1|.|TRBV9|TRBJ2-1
TGTGCCAGCAACACCCGGGGACAGGGGTTCAGTGAGCAGTTCTTC
CASNTRGQGFSEQFF
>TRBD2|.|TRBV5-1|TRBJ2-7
TGCGCCAGCAGCTTCAGCGGGAGTTCTTACGAGCAGTACTTC
CASSFSGSSYEQYF
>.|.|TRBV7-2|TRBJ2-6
TGTGCCAGCAGCTTAGCAGGGGCTGGGGCCAACGTCCTGACTTTC
CASSLAGAGANVLTF
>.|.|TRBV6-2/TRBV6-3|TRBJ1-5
TGTGCCAGCAGTTATACCCGATCAGGGGATCAGCCCCAGCATTTT
CASSYTRSGDQPQHF
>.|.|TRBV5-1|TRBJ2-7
TGCGCCAGCAGCTTGTTTGGCACATCCTACGAGCAGTACTTC
CASSLFGTSYEQYF
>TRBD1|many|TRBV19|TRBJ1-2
TGTGCCAGTAGTAGGGGGACAGGGAGTTATGGCTACACCTTC
CASSRGTGSYGYTF
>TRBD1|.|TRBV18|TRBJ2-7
TGTGCCAGCTCACAGACAGGGGTCTACGAGCAGTACTTC
CASSQTGVYEQYF
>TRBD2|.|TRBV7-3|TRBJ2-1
TGTGCCAGCAGCTTAGCGGGAGGAGAAACCTACAATGAGCAGTTCTTC
CASSLAGGETYNEQFF
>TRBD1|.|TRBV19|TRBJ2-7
TGTGCCAGTAGTATAATTTCAGGGGGCAACTACGAGCAGTACTTC
CASSIISGGNYEQYF
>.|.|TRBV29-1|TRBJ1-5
TGCAGCGTGGCAGGGTCCTCGGGCAATCAGCCCCAGCATTTT
CSVAGSSGNQPQHF
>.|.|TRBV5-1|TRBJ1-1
TGCGCCAGCAGCTTGGCCGCAGGGTCAAACACTGAAGCTTTCTTT
CASSLAAGSNTEAFF
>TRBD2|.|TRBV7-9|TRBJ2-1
TGTGCCAGCAGCCCCATGGGACTAGCGGGAGGGCAAGAGCAGTTCTTC
CASSPMGLAGGQEQFF